Given below is one T cell receptor beta chain in context. The data were taken from a study of shared clonotypes between healthy human individuals. CD45RO-negative CD8 cells positively selected for CCR7 made up the naive population, which excluded terminally differentiated effector memory CD45RA+ cells. Template for every sorted-subset replicate PCR totaled 200 to 250 ng DNA, some 30,000 T cell genomes. Method: immunoSEQ multiplex PCR; TCRdb's copy keeps in-frame clones and lacks some. This table has about 800,000 clones, 96% appearing once. Deletions cut 1 base from V and 6 bases from J, with 10 bases between. CDR3 length: 13 amino acids. Germline CDR1 reads SGHDT; CDR2 reads YYEEEE.

The V call is TRBV5-6, the J call TRBJ1-2; D perhaps matches TRBD1 (6 bases). The sequence derives from a man younger than 45 in good health. The sample comprised naive CD8+ T cells sorted from blood. CDR3 sequence (DNA): TGTGCCAGCAGCTTGAACCGACAGGATGGCTACACCTTC. Amino acids: CASSLNRQDGYTF.